The entry below describes one T cell receptor beta chain. The sample is drawn from a study of PD-L1 blockade in urothelial cancer. About the study: Atezolizumab 1,200 mg was given intravenously every 3 weeks, starting 2014. After treatment start, blood was analyzed at 3 weeks (second dose) and at 6 weeks.

The time point denotes: peripheral blood 6 weeks after treatment start. The CDR3 covers 14 residues. Germline CDR1 MNHEY, CDR2 SMNVEV (reference sequence). V lost 10 bases and J 6 bases, leaving 21 bases between the germline ends. The table came from immunoSEQ multiplex PCR; TCRdb's copy has only in-frame clones and leaves some out. Among about 50,000 clones listed, roughly 88% were seen once. This clonotype was obtained from a man aged 50 or older with urothelial cancer. This material consisted of PBMCs, taken around atezolizumab (anti-PD-L1) treatment. The chain joins TRBV27 to TRBJ1-1, with D perhaps matching TRBD1 (6 bases). The CDR3 here is CATRQFTGSAEAFF. The CDR3 DNA is TGTGCCACCCGTCAATTTACAGGGTCCGCTGAAGCTTTCTTT.